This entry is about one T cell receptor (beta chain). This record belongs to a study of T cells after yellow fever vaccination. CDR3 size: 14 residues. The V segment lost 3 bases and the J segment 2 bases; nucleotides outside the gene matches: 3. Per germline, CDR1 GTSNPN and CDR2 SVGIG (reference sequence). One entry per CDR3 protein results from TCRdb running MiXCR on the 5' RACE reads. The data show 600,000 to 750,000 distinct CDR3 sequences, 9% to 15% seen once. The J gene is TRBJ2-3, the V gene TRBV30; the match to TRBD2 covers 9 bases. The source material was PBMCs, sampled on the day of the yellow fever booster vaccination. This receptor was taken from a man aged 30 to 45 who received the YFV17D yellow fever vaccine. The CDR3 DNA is TGTGCCTGGAGCCCTAGCGGGATCACAGATACGCAGTATTTT. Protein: CAWSPSGITDTQYF.